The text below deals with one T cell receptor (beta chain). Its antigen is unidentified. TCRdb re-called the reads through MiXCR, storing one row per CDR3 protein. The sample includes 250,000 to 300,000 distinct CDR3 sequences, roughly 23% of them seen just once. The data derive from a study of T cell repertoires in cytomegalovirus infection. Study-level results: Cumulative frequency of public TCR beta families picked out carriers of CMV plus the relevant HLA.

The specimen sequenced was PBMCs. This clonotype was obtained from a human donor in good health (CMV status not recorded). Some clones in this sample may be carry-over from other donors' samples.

DNA of the CDR3: TGTGCCAGCCCCCCCCCTGGGCGGGAGGCCGACACCGGGGAGCTGTTTTTT. It specifies CASPPPGREADTGELFF. The rearrangement joins TRBV28 to TRBJ2-2; TRBD2 agrees at 8 bases. V was pared by 8 bases and J by 3 bases, with 14 bases of the junction left unmatched. Looked up from germline, CDR1 is MDHEN and CDR2 is SYDVKM. The CDR3 runs to 17 residues.